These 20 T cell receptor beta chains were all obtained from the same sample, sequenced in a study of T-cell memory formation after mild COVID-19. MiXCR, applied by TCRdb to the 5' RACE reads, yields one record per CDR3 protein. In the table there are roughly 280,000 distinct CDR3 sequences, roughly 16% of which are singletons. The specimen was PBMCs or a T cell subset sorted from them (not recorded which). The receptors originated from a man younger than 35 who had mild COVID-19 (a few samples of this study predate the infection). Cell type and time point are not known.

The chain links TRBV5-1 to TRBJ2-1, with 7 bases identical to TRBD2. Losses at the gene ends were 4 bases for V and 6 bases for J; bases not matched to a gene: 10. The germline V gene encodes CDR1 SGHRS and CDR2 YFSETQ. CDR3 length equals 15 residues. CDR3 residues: CASSPSVGGGNEQFF. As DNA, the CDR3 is TGCGCCAGCAGCCCCTCGGTGGGGGGGGGCAATGAGCAGTTCTTC.

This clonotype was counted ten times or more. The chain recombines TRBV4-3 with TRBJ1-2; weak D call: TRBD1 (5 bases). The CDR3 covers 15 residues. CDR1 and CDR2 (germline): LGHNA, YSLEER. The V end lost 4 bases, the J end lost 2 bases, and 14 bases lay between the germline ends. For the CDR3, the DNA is TGCGCCAGCAGCCCGGAGCGCAGGGAAAACTATGGCTACACCTTC. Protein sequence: CASSPERRENYGYTF.

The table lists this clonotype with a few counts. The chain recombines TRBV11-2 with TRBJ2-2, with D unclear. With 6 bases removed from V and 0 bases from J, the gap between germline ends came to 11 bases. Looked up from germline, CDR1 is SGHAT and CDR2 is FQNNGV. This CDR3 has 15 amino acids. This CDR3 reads CASRQLGSNTGELFF. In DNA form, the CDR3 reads TGTGCCAGCAGGCAGCTCGGGTCGAACACCGGGGAGCTGTTTTTT.

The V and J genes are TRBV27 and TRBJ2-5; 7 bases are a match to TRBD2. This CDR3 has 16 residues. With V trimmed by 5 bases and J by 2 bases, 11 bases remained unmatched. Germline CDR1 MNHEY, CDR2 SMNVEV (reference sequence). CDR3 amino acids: CASSRTSGDQQETQYF. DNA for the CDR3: TGTGCCAGCAGTCGAACCAGCGGGGATCAACAAGAGACCCAGTACTTC.

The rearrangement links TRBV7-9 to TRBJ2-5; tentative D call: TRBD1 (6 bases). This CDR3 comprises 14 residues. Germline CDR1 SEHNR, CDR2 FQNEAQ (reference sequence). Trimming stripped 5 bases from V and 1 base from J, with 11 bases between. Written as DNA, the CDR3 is TGTGCCAGCAGCAGGCAGGACAGCCAAGAGACCCAGTACTTC. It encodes CASSRQDSQETQYF.

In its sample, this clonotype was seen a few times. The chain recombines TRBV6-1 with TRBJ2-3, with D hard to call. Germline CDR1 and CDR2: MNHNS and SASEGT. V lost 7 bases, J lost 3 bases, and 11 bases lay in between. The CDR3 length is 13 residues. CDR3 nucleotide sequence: TGTGCCAGCACTTATATTGGGACAGATACGCAGTATTTT. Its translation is CASTYIGTDTQYF.

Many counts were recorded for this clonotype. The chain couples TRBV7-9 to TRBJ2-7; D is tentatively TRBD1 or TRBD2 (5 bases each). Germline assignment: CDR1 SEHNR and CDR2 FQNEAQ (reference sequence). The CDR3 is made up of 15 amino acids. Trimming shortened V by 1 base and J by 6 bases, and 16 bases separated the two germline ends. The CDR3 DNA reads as TGTGCCAGCAGCTTAGTTAGGGGCCCACTAGGCGAGCAGTACGTC. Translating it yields CASSLVRGPLGEQYV.

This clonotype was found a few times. CDR3: CASSQPGQGLSGGELFF. The CDR3 DNA reads TGCGCCAGCAGCCAACCGGGACAGGGGCTTTCAGGCGGGGAGCTGTTTTTT. The chain joins TRBV4-1 to TRBJ2-2, with 10 bases fitting TRBD1. Germline V gives CDR1 MGHRA, CDR2 YSYEKL. This CDR3 region has 17 residues. The J segment lost 7 bases and the V segment lost 2 bases, leaving 10 bases of the junction unmatched.

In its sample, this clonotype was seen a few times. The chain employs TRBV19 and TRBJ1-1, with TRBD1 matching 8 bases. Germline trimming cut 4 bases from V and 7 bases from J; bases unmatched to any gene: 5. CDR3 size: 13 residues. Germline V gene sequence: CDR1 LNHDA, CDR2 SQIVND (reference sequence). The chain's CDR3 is CASSTTGVVEAFF. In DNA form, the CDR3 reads TGTGCCAGTAGTACGACAGGGGTGGTTGAAGCTTTCTTT. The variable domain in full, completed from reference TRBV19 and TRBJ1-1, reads DGGITQSPKYLFRKEGQNVTLSCEQNLNHDAMYWYRQDPGQGLRLIYYSQIVNDFQKGDIAEGYSVSREKKESFPLTVTSAQKNPTAFYLCASSTTGVVEAFFGQGTRLTVV.

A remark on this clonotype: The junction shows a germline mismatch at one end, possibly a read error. The CDR3 sequence is CASSVSGTGELFF. The DNA of the CDR3 is TGTGCTAGCAGCGTTTCTGGCACCGGGGAGCTGTTTTTT. This chain connects TRBV7-7 to TRBJ2-2; D remains unclear. The CDR3 consists of 13 residues. Germline-derived CDR1 and CDR2 are SSHAT and FNYEAQ (reference sequence).

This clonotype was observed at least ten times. This chain's CDR3 is CASSLKGAHNEQFF. The CDR3 bases are TGTGCCAGCAGCTTAAAGGGGGCCCACAATGAGCAGTTCTTC. The chain carries TRBV7-2 and TRBJ2-1; TRBD1 aligns across 7 bases. Germline V gene data show CDR1 as SGHTA and CDR2 as FQGNSA. This CDR3 comprises 14 residues. The V and J ends lost 2 bases and 5 bases, in that order; junction bases with no gene match: 3.

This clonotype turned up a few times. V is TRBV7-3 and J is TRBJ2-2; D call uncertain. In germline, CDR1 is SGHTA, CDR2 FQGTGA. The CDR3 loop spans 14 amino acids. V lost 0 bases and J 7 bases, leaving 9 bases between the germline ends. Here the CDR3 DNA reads TGTGCCAGCAGCTTAACTTCGGGTGGCGGGGAGCTGTTTTTT. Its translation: CASSLTSGGGELFF. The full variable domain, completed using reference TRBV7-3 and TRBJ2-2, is GAGVSQTPSNKVTEKGKYVELRCDPISGHTALYWYRQSLGQGPEFLIYFQGTGAADDSGLPNDRFFAVRPEGSVSTLKIQRTERGDSAVYLCASSLTSGGGELFFGEGSRLTVL.

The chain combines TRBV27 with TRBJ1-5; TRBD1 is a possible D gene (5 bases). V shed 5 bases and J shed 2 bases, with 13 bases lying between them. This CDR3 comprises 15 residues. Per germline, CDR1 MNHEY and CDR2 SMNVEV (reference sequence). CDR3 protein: CASSLGVGGNQPQHF. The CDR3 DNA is TGTGCCAGCAGTCTGGGGGTTGGGGGCAATCAGCCCCAGCATTTT.

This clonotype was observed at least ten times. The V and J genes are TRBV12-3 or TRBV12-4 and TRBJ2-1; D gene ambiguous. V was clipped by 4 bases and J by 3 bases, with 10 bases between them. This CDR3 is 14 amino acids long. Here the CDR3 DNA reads TGTGCCAGCAGTTGGGGTCCCTTCTACAATGAGCAGTTCTTC. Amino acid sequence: CASSWGPFYNEQFF.

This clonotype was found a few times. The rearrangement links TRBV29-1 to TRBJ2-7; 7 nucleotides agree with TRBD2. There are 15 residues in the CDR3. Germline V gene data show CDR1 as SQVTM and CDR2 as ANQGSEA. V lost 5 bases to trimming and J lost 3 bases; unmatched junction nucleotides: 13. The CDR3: CSVSTSWEGYYEQYF. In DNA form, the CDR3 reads TGCAGCGTTTCCACCTCTTGGGAGGGTTACTACGAGCAGTACTTC.

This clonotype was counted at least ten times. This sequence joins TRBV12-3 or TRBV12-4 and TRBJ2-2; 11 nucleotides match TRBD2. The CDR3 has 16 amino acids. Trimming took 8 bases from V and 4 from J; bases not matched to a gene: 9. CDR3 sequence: CASRLAGTSLTGELFF. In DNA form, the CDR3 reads TGTGCCAGCCGACTAGCGGGGACATCCCTCACCGGGGAGCTGTTTTTT.

The DNA for the CDR3 is TGTGCCAGCAGCTTTGTAGGGGGGGAGAGCAATCAGCCCCAGCATTTT. Translated: CASSFVGGESNQPQHF. V usage is TRBV7-2 and J usage is TRBJ1-5; possible D gene TRBD1, 6 bases. V gave up 3 bases and J gave up 1 base, with 13 bases separating them. Germline V gene data show CDR1 as SGHTA and CDR2 as FQGNSA. This CDR3 contains 16 residues.

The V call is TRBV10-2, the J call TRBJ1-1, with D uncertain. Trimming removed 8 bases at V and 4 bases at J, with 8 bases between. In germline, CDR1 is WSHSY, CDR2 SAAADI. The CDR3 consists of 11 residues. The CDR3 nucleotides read TGCGCCAGCTGGGCGAGCACTGAAGCTTTCTTT. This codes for CASWASTEAFF.

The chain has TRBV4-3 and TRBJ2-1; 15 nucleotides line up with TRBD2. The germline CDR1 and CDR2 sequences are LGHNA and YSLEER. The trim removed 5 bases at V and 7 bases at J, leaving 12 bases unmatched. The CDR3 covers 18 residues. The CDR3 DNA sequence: TGCGCCAGCAGCACTGGGACTAGCGGGGGGACTTTACGTAATGAGCAGTTCTTC. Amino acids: CASSTGTSGGTLRNEQFF.

DNA of the CDR3: TGTGCCAGCAGCTTCCCTAGCGGGGCGGGAGATACGCAGTATTTT. It encodes CASSFPSGAGDTQYF. The V gene is TRBV7-2, the J gene TRBJ2-3; 9 bases line up with TRBD2. V shed 3 bases, J shed 5 bases, and the junction held 6 bases outside the gene matches. Germline CDR1 is SGHTA and CDR2 is FQGNSA. The CDR3 has 15 amino acids.